This T cell receptor beta chain was profiled in a study of cytomegalovirus exposure and HLA in healthy donors. Study-level results: TCR beta V segments were, for the most part, productive about 87% or about 30% of the time in an earlier analysis. Reported findings show TCR beta sequences accurately forecast HLA-A and HLA-B alleles in most subjects.

Trimming stripped 4 bases from V and 3 bases from J, with 11 bases between. Germline V gives CDR1 SGDLS, CDR2 YYNGEE. CDR3 size: 14 residues. In the case of this clone: Its antigen is undetermined.

The PCR ran on 60 Vbeta and 13 Jbeta primers. Measured with immunoSEQ multiplex PCR; TCRdb has only the in-frame clones, and not every one. The sample records tens of thousands of clones, around 78% being singletons. The origin of this receptor is a man between 18 and 35 years old in good health and CMV-seropositive. The chain combines TRBV9 with TRBJ1-5; D not resolved. The sequenced sample consisted of PBMCs. The CDR3 sequence is CASSRGEFNQPQHF. The DNA for the CDR3 is TGTGCCAGCAGCCGGGGAGAATTCAATCAGCCCCAGCATTTT.